These 23 T cell receptor beta chains originate from one sample sequenced in a study of blood T cell repertoires in COVID-19. Sequencing was performed with immunoSEQ multiplex PCR; in TCRdb, only in-frame clones are kept and a portion is missing. The sample has about 220,000 clones; 80% to 90% are singletons. Sequences were obtained from PBMCs or T cells enriched from blood (not recorded which). These receptor sequences come from a woman between 18 and 29 years old in a cohort exposed to, infected with or recovered from COVID-19 (not recorded which).

The rearrangement joins TRBV5-1 to TRBJ1-2; 8 nucleotides match TRBD1. The CDR3 has 14 amino acids. Trimming cost V 4 bases and J 2 bases; bases outside gene matches: 4. CDR1 and CDR2 from the germline V gene are SGHRS and YFSETQ. The CDR3 protein is CASSTRQGNYGYTF. CDR3 nucleotide sequence: TGCGCCAGCAGCACCCGACAGGGGAACTATGGCTACACCTTC.

This chain joins TRBV7-3 and TRBJ2-7, with a tentative D call TRBD2 (6 bases). Germline assignment: CDR1 SGHTA and CDR2 FQGTGA. This CDR3 is 16 amino acids long. The V gene lost 3 bases and the J gene lost 0 bases, with 15 bases spanning the gap. The CDR3 nucleotides are TGTGCCAGCAGCTTGGACGGGACTGGAAACTCCTACGAGCAGTACTTC. It codes for CASSLDGTGNSYEQYF.

The V and J genes are TRBV25-1 and TRBJ2-1; 7 bases line up with TRBD1. The germline CDR1 and CDR2 sequences are MGHDK and SYGVNS. V lost 1 base and J lost 4; bases outside the gene matches: 4. The CDR3 has 15 amino acids. The CDR3 spells CASSESGRGYNEQFF. The CDR3 bases are TGTGCCAGCAGTGAATCTGGCAGGGGGTACAATGAGCAGTTCTTC.

Regarding this clone: Its ends do not fully match the called genes, so a read error is possible. The J gene is TRBJ1-2, the V gene TRBV11-2, with D hard to call. CDR1 SGHAT and CDR2 FQNNGV come from the germline V gene. The CDR3 has 14 residues. The CDR3, as DNA: TGTGCCAGCAGCCGTCCGTTCAACAAGTCTGGACTCCTCTTC. Translation gives CASSRPFNKSGLLF.

This clone came up once. The chain is built from TRBV7-3 and TRBJ1-2; D remains ambiguous. The CDR3 sequence is 15 residues long. The germline V and J ends were trimmed by 5 bases and 4 bases, with 17 bases remaining between them. Per the germline V gene, CDR1 is SGHTA and CDR2 is FQGTGA. Here the CDR3 reads CASSPSPGSGYGYTF. The DNA for the CDR3 is TGTGCCAGCAGCCCAAGTCCTGGCAGCGGCTATGGCTACACCTTC.

The CDR3 here is CASRRDINQPQHF. For the CDR3, the DNA is TGTGCCAGCCGTCGGGACATCAATCAGCCCCAGCATTTT. V and J are TRBV6-5 and TRBJ1-5; the D gene is possibly TRBD1 (6 bases). V was shortened by 8 bases and J by 3 bases, with 11 bases between the two germline ends. There are 13 residues in the CDR3. The V gene's germline CDR1 is MNHEY and CDR2 SVGAGI.

The CDR3 here is CASSQLTGSTDTQYF. The CDR3, as DNA: TGTGCCAGCAGCCAACTCACGGGATCCACAGATACGCAGTATTTT. This chain connects TRBV9 to TRBJ2-3; weak D call: TRBD2 (5 bases). The V end was cut by 4 bases, the J end by 2 bases, with 14 bases between. CDR1 and CDR2 (germline): SGDLS, YYNGEE. This CDR3 spans 15 amino acids.

This chain connects TRBV29-1 to TRBJ2-5, with a tentative D call TRBD1 (6 bases). V was trimmed by 4 bases and J by 4 bases, leaving 16 bases between them. The CDR3 sequence is 14 residues long. Per the germline V gene, CDR1 is SQVTM and CDR2 is ANQGSEA. This CDR3 is CSVVTSLGGETQYF. Written as DNA, the CDR3 is TGCAGCGTTGTAACTTCTCTAGGGGGAGAGACCCAGTACTTC.

The gene calls are TRBV6-5 and TRBJ1-5; a possible D gene is TRBD1 (5 bases). Germline values: CDR1 MNHEY, CDR2 SVGAGI. The length of the CDR3 is 15 residues. V lost 2 bases, J lost 4 bases, and 12 bases lay in between. CDR3 protein: CASSYGGHLNQPQHF. The CDR3 nucleotides read TGTGCCAGCAGTTACGGCGGACACCTTAATCAGCCCCAGCATTTT.

The chain couples TRBV5-4 to TRBJ1-3, with 7 bases lining up with TRBD1. CDR1 is SGHNT and CDR2 is YYREEE in the germline V gene (reference sequence). Trimming at V came to 4 bases and at J to 2 bases, leaving 3 bases not matched to a gene. The CDR3 runs to 14 residues. CDR3 region: CASSDGQAGNTIYF. The CDR3 DNA reads as TGTGCCAGCAGCGACGGACAGGCTGGAAACACCATATATTTT.

The chain combines TRBV7-9 with TRBJ1-2; 7 positions agree with TRBD1. J gave up 5 bases and V 6 bases, and 6 bases lay outside the gene matches. Per the germline V gene, CDR1 is SEHNR and CDR2 is FQNEAQ (reference sequence). This CDR3 contains 13 residues. CDR3 sequence: CASSTGEGYGYTF. CDR3 sequence (DNA): TGTGCCAGCAGTACAGGGGAAGGGTATGGCTACACCTTC.

The chain is built from TRBV11-2 and TRBJ2-3; 9 bases fit TRBD1. Germline V lookup: CDR1 SGHAT, CDR2 FQNNGV. Trimming cost V 5 bases and J 6 bases; bases outside gene matches: 6. CDR3 length equals 14 residues. For the CDR3, the DNA is TGTGCCAGCAGCCAAACAGGGGGCTCCGATACGCAGTATTTT. Amino acid sequence: CASSQTGGSDTQYF.

The rearrangement uses TRBV10-3 and TRBJ2-3; TRBD2 matches at 8 bases. This CDR3 is 14 amino acids long. CDR1 and CDR2 (germline): ENHRY, SYGVKD. After removal of 7 bases from V and 2 bases from J, the junction contained 5 bases not matched to a gene. CDR3 in amino acids: CAITSGSYTDTQYF. The CDR3 nucleotides read TGTGCCATCACCAGCGGGAGTTACACAGATACGCAGTATTTT.

The CDR3 loop is CASSYLGHNNEQFF. CDR3 sequence (DNA): TGTGCCAGCAGCTACCTTGGACACAACAATGAGCAGTTCTTC. The chain is built from TRBV6-5 and TRBJ2-1; D possibly corresponds to TRBD1 (5 bases). The CDR3 is made up of 14 amino acids. Per the germline V gene, CDR1 is MNHEY and CDR2 is SVGAGI. V lost 6 bases and J 5 bases, leaving 14 bases between the germline ends.

In DNA, the CDR3 is TGCGCCAGCAGCCTAGAACCAACTAATGAAAAACTGTTTTTT. It specifies CASSLEPTNEKLFF. This chain links TRBV5-1 with TRBJ1-4; D call uncertain. Looked up from germline, CDR1 is SGHRS and CDR2 is YFSETQ. With 4 bases removed from V and 0 bases from J, the gap between germline ends came to 7 bases. The length of the CDR3 is 14 residues. Full variable domain (remainder filled in from reference TRBV5-1 and TRBJ1-4): KAGVTQTPRYLIKTRGQQVTLSCSPISGHRSVSWYQQTPGQGLQFLFEYFSETQRNKGNFPGRFSGRQFSNSRSEMNVSTLELGDSALYLCASSLEPTNEKLFFGSGTQLSVL.

This clone was found once. The chain carries TRBV6-1 and TRBJ2-7, with D perhaps matching TRBD2 (6 bases). CDR1 MNHNS and CDR2 SASEGT come from the germline V gene. Trimming took 2 bases from V and 4 from J, leaving 15 bases between them. The CDR3 consists of 15 residues. The chain's CDR3 is CASSEIGRGPYEQYF. CDR3 coding DNA: TGTGCCAGCAGTGAAATCGGGCGGGGCCCGTACGAGCAGTACTTC.

This chain links TRBV7-6 with TRBJ1-2, with TRBD1 matching over 8 bases. Germline values: CDR1 SGHVS, CDR2 FNYEAQ. The CDR3 has 17 amino acids. After removal of 7 bases from V and 6 bases from J, the junction contained 19 bases not matched to a gene. This CDR3 reads CASTDSVQGTGRNGYTF. CDR3 in DNA: TGTGCCAGCACCGACAGCGTACAAGGGACAGGTAGGAATGGCTACACCTTC.

The chain employs TRBV4-2 and TRBJ2-1; 7 bases agree with TRBD2. The V segment lost 3 bases and the J segment 9 bases; nucleotides outside the gene matches: 8. The length of the CDR3 is 14 residues. Germline values: CDR1 LGHNA, CDR2 YNFKEQ. The CDR3 is CASSQGGDSLEQFF. DNA for the CDR3: TGTGCCAGCAGCCAGGGGGGGGATAGCCTTGAGCAGTTCTTC.

This chain uses TRBV11-2 with TRBJ2-7; 8 bases agree with TRBD2. V gave up 2 bases and J gave up 6 bases; unmatched junction bases: 9. The germline V gene encodes CDR1 SGHAT and CDR2 FQNNGV. This CDR3 region has 15 residues. CDR3 sequence reads: CASSLSQAGESEQYF. For the CDR3, the DNA is TGTGCCAGCAGCTTATCCCAAGCGGGAGAGAGCGAGCAGTACTTC.

This clone appeared a single time. This rearrangement joins TRBV9 to TRBJ1-1; D perhaps matches TRBD1 (5 bases). Germline CDR1 and CDR2: SGDLS and YYNGEE. V was pared by 2 bases and J by 1 base, with 9 bases between. The CDR3 consists of 14 residues. CDR3 residues: CASSVQGGNTEAFF. In DNA form, the CDR3 reads TGTGCCAGCAGCGTGCAGGGCGGGAACACTGAAGCTTTCTTT.

The chain joins TRBV6-5 to TRBJ2-1; 9 nucleotides line up with TRBD2. The CDR3 runs 15 residues. Trimming cost V 5 bases and J 4 bases; bases outside gene matches: 6. CDR1 is MNHEY and CDR2 is SVGAGI in the germline V gene. The CDR3 protein is CASSRYSGGYNEQFF. The DNA for the CDR3 is TGTGCCAGCAGTAGATATAGCGGGGGATACAATGAGCAGTTCTTC.

The chain combines TRBV7-9 with TRBJ1-4; tentative D call: TRBD1 (6 bases). The CDR3 runs 14 residues. From germline, CDR1 is SEHNR and CDR2 FQNEAQ (reference sequence). The V end was cut by 4 bases, the J end by 7 bases, with 13 bases between. DNA of the CDR3: TGTGCCAGCAGCTCCCCAGACAGGAGTGAAAAACTGTTTTTT. Its protein is CASSSPDRSEKLFF.

The V call is TRBV5-4, the J call TRBJ1-2; 11 nucleotides match TRBD1. From germline, CDR1 is SGHNT and CDR2 YYREEE (reference sequence). This CDR3 has 15 amino acids. Germline trimming cut 4 bases from V and 3 bases from J; bases unmatched to any gene: 5. CDR3 residues: CASSRGQGADYGYTF. The CDR3 coding sequence is TGTGCCAGCAGCCGAGGACAGGGGGCTGACTATGGCTACACCTTC.